Sequencing of this T cell receptor (beta chain) was carried out in a study of T cells after yellow fever vaccination (dated by TCRdb to about 2019). Notes on the research overall: Libraries from fractions with low cell numbers were prepared with the SMART-Seq v4 Ultra Low Input RNA kit. To follow T-cell clones before and after primary and booster YFV17D yellow fever vaccination, bulk TCR alpha and beta repertoires were sequenced over time. The cohort comprised two healthy male donors, one aged 18 to 30 and one aged 30 to 40 years. Blood was collected at multiple timepoints before and after primary and secondary immunization, and bulk PBMC replicates and cell subsets were isolated. The paper as a whole reports these results and caveats: Most clones expanded after primary vaccination were re-detected after the booster (around 96% of CD4 and about nine tenths of CD8), suggesting broad memory maintenance. Compared with the primary T-cell response, the secondary T-cell response was weaker but faster, peaking on day 5 rather than day 15. Because only two donors were included in the study, the extent to which the findings can be generalized is limited. Computational filtering was needed because FACS-sorted repertoires could contain abundant contaminating clonotypes from the bulk population. A small share of clonotypes occurred in both CD4 and CD8 compartments, likely arising from convergent recombination.

The instrument given in TCRdb is Illumina NovaSeq 6000. Synthesis of TCR cDNA relied on 5'RACE template switching, a step that introduced a universal primer site along with unique molecular identifiers. Priming of cDNA synthesis was performed from both the TCR alpha and TCR beta constant segments. Two PCR steps were used to amplify libraries, with sample barcodes and sequencing adapters being added in the second step. Sequencing of libraries was performed on Illumina HiSeq 2500 (2x100 bp) or NovaSeq (2x150 bp). Under the source paper's analysis protocol: MIGEC handled demultiplexing of reads and collapsing into UMI consensus sequences, while MiXCR performed V(D)J alignment. Clonotypes responding to the vaccine were identified with edgeR on replicate PBMC samples, with the criteria of FDR below 0.01 and a log2 fold change above 5 up to day 15. Each bulk clonotype was labeled CD4 or CD8 based on which sequenced repertoire, CD4 or CD8, contained the clonotype at higher abundance. TCRdb took the public reads, trimmed them with fastp at Q25, ran MiXCR for clone calling and kept in-frame beta chains. Every CDR3 protein is listed once, alongside the most common genes and DNA of its rows. In this record, the V and J calls reflect TCRdb's handling and not the investigators' own analysis. Counted in this sample were some 300,000 distinct CDR3 sequences; approximately 10% of them appeared once. The ten largest clones add up to over 3% of the sample.

This clonotype was picked up a small number of times. Its antigen has not been determined. Per-base quality was not reported, and no clone a single base away is much larger than it. This specimen's treatment or condition label, interpreted: live attenuated yellow fever vaccine strain. A standard Ficoll-Paque protocol was used to isolate PBMCs from peripheral blood. Dynabeads CD4 and CD8 positive selection kits were used to isolate the CD4 and CD8 T-cell fractions. TriZol was used to extract RNA from bulk PBMCs, from CD4 and CD8 fractions, and from dextramer-positive and dextramer-negative fractions. This receptor was identified in a man between 18 and 29 years old who received the YFV17D yellow fever vaccine. The material was CD4+ T cells sorted from PBMCs, obtained 5 days after the yellow fever booster vaccination.

Here the CDR3 is given as CASSQDGGPYGYTF. The DNA sequence follows: TGTGCCAGCAGCCAAGATGGGGGCCCCTATGGCTACACCTTC. The rearrangement joined TRBV3-1 to TRBJ1-2, and the D gene may be TRBD1, 6 bases matching. CDR3 length: 14 amino acids, cysteine to phenylalanine. The kept DNA is CDR3 alone, 42 bases in frame from the first base. CDR1 and CDR2, per the germline V gene (reference sequence), are LGHDT and YNNKEL. Trimming removed 0 bases from V and 4 bases from J, leaving 9 bases between the germline ends. Beyond the CDR3, the reference TRBV3-1 and TRBJ1-2 genes provide the residues; the full variable domain reads: DTAVSQTPKYLVTQMGNDKSIKCEQNLGHDTMYWYKQDSKKFLKIMFSYNNKELIINETVPNRFSPKSPDKAHLNLHINSLELGDSAVYFCASSQDGGPYGYTFGSGTRLTVV.